Below, 26 T cell receptor beta chains from the same sample are listed, as sequenced in a study of T-cell memory formation after mild COVID-19. TCRdb re-called the 5' RACE reads through MiXCR, storing one row per CDR3 protein. Of 300,000 to 350,000 distinct CDR3 sequences listed, about an eighth are singletons. The sample taken for sequencing was PBMCs or a T cell subset sorted from them (not recorded which). The receptors were sampled from a man aged 18 to 30 who had mild COVID-19 (a few samples of this study predate the infection). Cell type and time point are not known.

The gene calls are TRBV7-8 and TRBJ2-4; D is unresolved. V was shortened by 2 bases and J by 12 bases, with 11 bases between the two germline ends. The CDR3 totals 12 residues. Germline V CDR1 and CDR2: SGHVS, FQNEAQ. CDR3 region: CASSLTSKTQYF. The CDR3, as DNA: TGTGCCAGCAGCTTAACGTCGAAGACTCAGTACTTC.

The genes are TRBV5-1 and TRBJ2-1; D is possibly TRBD2 (5 bases). Germline V gene data show CDR1 as SGHRS and CDR2 as YFSETQ. CDR3 length: 15 residues. The V and J ends lost 2 bases and 2 bases respectively, with 11 bases between them. CDR3 in amino acids: CASSLSDLTYNEQFF. CDR3 coding DNA: TGCGCCAGCAGCTTATCGGACTTAACCTACAATGAGCAGTTCTTC.

This rearrangement joins TRBV28 to TRBJ1-3, with 10 bases fitting TRBD1. CDR1 and CDR2 (germline): MDHEN, SYDVKM. Losses at the gene ends were 6 bases for V and 3 bases for J; bases not matched to a gene: 11. The CDR3 runs to 17 residues. CDR3 sequence reads: CASRGQGTPWDGNTIYF. The CDR3 DNA reads as TGTGCCAGCAGGGGACAGGGGACTCCATGGGATGGAAACACCATATATTTT.

There are a few counts of this clonotype. The gene calls are TRBV20-1 and TRBJ2-3; D perhaps matches TRBD2 (5 bases). The germline V and J ends were trimmed by 6 bases and 4 bases, with 23 bases remaining between them. The CDR3 contains 16 residues. Germline V CDR1 and CDR2: DFQATT, SNEGSKA (reference sequence). This chain's CDR3 is CSAGAPRLAAADTQYF. The CDR3 coding sequence is TGCAGTGCCGGCGCCCCGCGGCTAGCCGCCGCAGATACGCAGTATTTT.

This clonotype was detected a few times. The chain combines TRBV7-2 with TRBJ2-2; D is ambiguous. The CDR3 runs to 13 residues. Germline CDR1 reads SGHTA; CDR2 reads FQGNSA. With 3 bases removed from V and 5 bases from J, the gap between germline ends came to 7 bases. CDR3 region: CASSFSETGELFF. The DNA for the CDR3 is TGTGCCAGCAGCTTTTCGGAGACCGGGGAGCTGTTTTTT.

In its sample, this clonotype was seen a few times. J is TRBJ1-1 and V is TRBV3-1, with a tentative D call TRBD1 (6 bases). Looked up from germline, CDR1 is LGHDT and CDR2 is YNNKEL (reference sequence). The CDR3 loop spans 15 amino acids. V lost 2 bases to trimming and J lost 1 base, with 11 bases between them. In DNA, the CDR3 is TGTGCCAGCAGCCAAAACTCGGGACAGAACACTGAAGCTTTCTTT. This encodes CASSQNSGQNTEAFF.

This clonotype was detected many times. The chain uses TRBV5-1 and TRBJ2-4; the D gene is possibly TRBD1 (6 bases). The ends were cut back, 0 bases at V and 1 base at J, with 17 bases in the middle. There are 18 residues in the CDR3. Germline CDR1 reads SGHRS; CDR2 reads YFSETQ. The CDR3 nucleotides are TGCGCCAGCAGCTTGGGGACAGTCCGTGGGTCCGCCAAAAACATTCAGTACTTC. This translates into CASSLGTVRGSAKNIQYF.

This clonotype was detected many times. The chain combines TRBV4-1 with TRBJ2-7; 8 bases are shared with TRBD1. Germline CDR1 reads MGHRA; CDR2 reads YSYEKL. The CDR3 loop spans 15 amino acids. Unmatched junction bases numbered 3, after V lost 2 bases and J lost 0 bases. CDR3 residues: CASSQPGQGSYEQYF. The CDR3 nucleotides read TGCGCCAGCAGCCAACCCGGACAGGGCTCCTACGAGCAGTACTTC.

The rearrangement uses TRBV7-2 and TRBJ2-7; no definite D call. CDR1 SGHTA and CDR2 FQGNSA come from the germline V gene. V lost 6 bases and J lost 4, with 16 bases in between. This CDR3 contains 14 residues. Here the CDR3 DNA reads TGTGCCAGCAGTCCCGACCCGGACGGTTACGAGCAGTACGTC. It specifies CASSPDPDGYEQYV.

This clonotype occurred many times. This chain links TRBV7-2 with TRBJ1-2; possibly TRBD1 for D (5 bases). The V end was cut by 3 bases, the J end by 4 bases, with 12 bases between. CDR1 is SGHTA and CDR2 is FQGNSA in the germline V gene. This CDR3 is built from 14 residues. CDR3 coding DNA: TGTGCCAGCAGCTTGGGGCCTGGATCCTATGGCTACACCTTC. It translates to CASSLGPGSYGYTF. Drawing the rest from reference TRBV7-2 and TRBJ1-2, the complete variable domain is GAGVSQSPSNKVTEKGKDVELRCDPISGHTALYWYRQSLGQGLEFLIYFQGNSAPDKSGLPSDRFSAERTGGSVSTLTIQRTQQEDSAVYLCASSLGPGSYGYTFGSGTRLTVV.

The chain joins TRBV11-2 to TRBJ2-1; the match to TRBD1 covers 7 bases. The CDR3 contains 16 residues. CDR1 is SGHAT, CDR2 FQNNGV, per germline. Trimming removed 8 bases from V and 0 bases from J; junction bases left unmatched: 10. CDR3 sequence reads: CASLGHEGASYNEQFF. Written as DNA, the CDR3 is TGTGCCAGCCTCGGGCACGAGGGGGCCTCCTACAATGAGCAGTTCTTC.

This clonotype was seen more than once but under ten times. This rearrangement joins TRBV10-3 to TRBJ1-5; TRBD1 is a possible D gene (6 bases). The V and J ends lost 4 bases and 4 bases respectively, with 8 bases between them. This CDR3 has 13 residues. CDR1 is ENHRY and CDR2 is SYGVKD in the germline V gene. CDR3 coding DNA: TGTGCCATCAGTGGCAGGGGAAATCAGCCCCAGCATTTT. Translated: CAISGRGNQPQHF.

The table lists this clonotype with a few counts. V gene TRBV6-2 or TRBV6-3 combines with J gene TRBJ2-3; TRBD2 agrees at 9 bases. The V segment lost 7 bases and the J segment 5 bases; nucleotides outside the gene matches: 7. Germline assignment: CDR1 MNHEY and CDR2 SVGEGT. The CDR3 is 14 residues long. CDR3 nucleotides: TGTGCCAGCACACCCCGGCGGGGGGGAGATACGCAGTATTTT. Its protein is CASTPRRGGDTQYF.

V and J are TRBV20-1 and TRBJ2-7; TRBD2 matches at 7 bases. In germline, CDR1 is DFQATT, CDR2 SNEGSKA (reference sequence). The CDR3 consists of 14 residues. V lost 2 bases and J lost 2; bases outside the gene matches: 6. The CDR3 here is CSARLSGVTYEQYF. Written as DNA, the CDR3 is TGCAGTGCTAGATTAAGCGGGGTGACCTACGAGCAGTACTTC.

This clonotype was seen only a few times. V and J are TRBV6-2 or TRBV6-3 and TRBJ2-2; D is ambiguous. Germline values: CDR1 MNHEY, CDR2 SVGEGT. The CDR3 is made up of 14 amino acids. V shed 0 bases and J shed 8 bases, with 10 bases lying between them. CDR3 protein: CASSYSRPQGELFF. CDR3 nucleotide sequence: TGTGCCAGCAGTTACTCGAGGCCTCAGGGGGAGCTGTTTTTT.

J is TRBJ1-1 and V is TRBV6-5, with 7 bases identical to TRBD1. In germline, CDR1 is MNHEY, CDR2 SVGAGI. The CDR3 loop spans 21 amino acids. Trimming took 0 bases from V and 4 from J; bases not matched to a gene: 23. The DNA for the CDR3 is TGTGCCAGCAGTTACTCGAGCAAGGTCACGTCGAAGACAGGGTGGGGCACTGAAGCTTTCTTT. Translating gives CASSYSSKVTSKTGWGTEAFF.

The chain joins TRBV5-1 to TRBJ1-1, with D perhaps matching TRBD1 (5 bases). The CDR3 runs to 13 residues. The germline CDR1 and CDR2 sequences are SGHRS and YFSETQ. V lost 6 bases and J 5 bases, leaving 14 bases between the germline ends. CDR3 loop: CASTELEGTEAFF. DNA of the CDR3: TGCGCCAGCACAGAATTGGAGGGGACTGAAGCTTTCTTT.

This sequence joins TRBV7-2 and TRBJ1-6; 8 bases line up with TRBD1. Germline loops: CDR1 SGHTA, CDR2 FQGNSA. This CDR3 has 14 amino acids. J gave up 11 bases and V 5 bases, and 8 bases lay outside the gene matches. CDR3 nucleotides: TGTGCCAGCAGCACGGACAGGGTCAATACACCCCTCCACTTT. It encodes CASSTDRVNTPLHF.

This clonotype has just a few counts. V is TRBV7-3 and J is TRBJ2-1; 8 bases fit TRBD2. Germline CDR1 and CDR2: SGHTA and FQGTGA. Trimming cost V 1 base and J 0 bases; bases outside gene matches: 2. The CDR3 sequence is 16 residues long. The CDR3 DNA follows: TGTGCCAGCAGCTTAATGGCGGGGGGCTCCTACAATGAGCAGTTCTTC. It codes for CASSLMAGGSYNEQFF.

This clonotype was found many times. The J gene is TRBJ1-1, the V gene TRBV5-1, with TRBD1 matching over 9 bases. Unmatched junction bases numbered 5, after V lost 3 bases and J lost 5 bases. The germline CDR1 and CDR2 sequences are SGHRS and YFSETQ. CDR3 length: 14 amino acids. The CDR3 spells CASSWGQGRTEAFF. CDR3 DNA: TGCGCCAGCAGCTGGGGACAGGGCAGAACTGAAGCTTTCTTT.

This clonotype was detected many times. V and J are TRBV10-1 and TRBJ1-1; the D is unclear. V lost 0 bases and J lost 11, with 13 bases in between. The length of the CDR3 is 13 residues. The germline gives CDR1 WNHNN, CDR2 SYGVQD (reference sequence). DNA of the CDR3: TGCGCCAGCAGTGAGTCCTCGGCACCTGGGGCTTTCTTT. It specifies CASSESSAPGAFF.

This clonotype was counted a few times. The CDR3: CASRLTGTSIDEQFF. DNA for the CDR3: TGTGCCAGCAGATTGACCGGGACTAGCATAGATGAGCAGTTCTTC. The V call is TRBV12-3 or TRBV12-4, the J call TRBJ2-1; TRBD2 agrees at 9 bases. V lost 6 bases to trimming and J lost 8 bases; unmatched junction nucleotides: 11. The CDR3 sequence is 15 residues long.

The chain uses TRBV20-1 and TRBJ1-2; a possible D gene is TRBD1 (6 bases). This CDR3 is built from 16 residues. Trimming left V 0 bases short and J 7 bases short, with 21 bases between. The germline V gene encodes CDR1 DFQATT and CDR2 SNEGSKA (reference sequence). The CDR3 sequence is CSARDRTQGLSFGYTF. The CDR3 DNA follows: TGCAGTGCTAGAGATAGAACGCAGGGGCTGAGTTTTGGCTACACCTTC.

This clonotype was recorded only once. This chain uses TRBV5-1 with TRBJ2-1, with 10 bases aligning to TRBD1. The CDR3 covers 16 residues. CDR1 SGHRS and CDR2 YFSETQ come from the germline V gene. V trimming: 0 bases; J trimming: 10 bases; junction bases outside the gene matches: 10. The CDR3 bases are TGCGCCAGCAGCTTGGGACAGGGGGCAGCGTATGAGGAGCAGTTCTTC. Its protein product is CASSLGQGAAYEEQFF.

A few counts support this clonotype. V gene TRBV6-6 combines with J gene TRBJ2-7; the D is unclear. This CDR3 region has 13 residues. Germline CDR1 is MNHNY and CDR2 is SVGAGI (reference sequence). V was cut by 5 bases and J by 1 base, with 9 bases left in between. The chain's CDR3 is CASSHPDSYEQYF. DNA for the CDR3: TGTGCCAGCAGTCACCCGGATTCCTACGAGCAGTACTTC.

This chain joins TRBV5-1 and TRBJ2-7; TRBD2 aligns across 12 bases. V lost 5 bases to trimming and J lost 3 bases; unmatched junction nucleotides: 3. The CDR3 is 14 residues long. Germline V CDR1 and CDR2: SGHRS, YFSETQ. This CDR3 is CASRLTSGGYEQYV. The CDR3 region has the DNA TGCGCCAGCAGACTGACTAGCGGGGGCTACGAGCAGTACGTC.